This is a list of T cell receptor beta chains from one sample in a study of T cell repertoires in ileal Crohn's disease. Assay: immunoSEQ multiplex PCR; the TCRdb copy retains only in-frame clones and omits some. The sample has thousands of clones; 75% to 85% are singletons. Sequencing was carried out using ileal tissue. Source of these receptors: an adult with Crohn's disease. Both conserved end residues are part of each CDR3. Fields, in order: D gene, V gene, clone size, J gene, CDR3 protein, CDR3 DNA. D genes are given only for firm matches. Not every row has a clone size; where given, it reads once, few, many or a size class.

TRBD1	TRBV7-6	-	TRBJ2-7	CASSLGQGAGEQYF	TGTGCCAGCAGCTTAGGGCAGGGGGCGGGGGAGCAGTACTTC
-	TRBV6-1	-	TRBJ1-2	CASRQLEILYGYTF	TGTGCCAGCAGACAGTTAGAAATACTCTATGGCTACACCTTC
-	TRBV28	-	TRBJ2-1	CASTPYFRIKENEQFF	TGTGCCAGCACCCCTTACTTCAGGATAAAAGAGAATGAGCAGTTCTTC
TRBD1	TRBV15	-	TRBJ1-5	CATRNRGNQPQHF	TGTGCCACCAGAAACAGGGGAAATCAGCCCCAGCATTTT
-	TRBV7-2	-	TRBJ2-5	CASSLLASQWETQYF	TGTGCCAGCAGCTTATTAGCGTCCCAATGGGAGACCCAGTACTTC
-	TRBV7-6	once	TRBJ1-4	CASSSNEVEKLFF	TGTGCCAGCAGCTCCAACGAGGTTGAAAAACTGTTTTTT
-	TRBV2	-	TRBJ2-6	CASSPPWQINVLTF	TGTGCCAGCAGTCCGCCGTGGCAGATCAACGTCCTGACTTTC
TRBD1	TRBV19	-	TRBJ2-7	CASTPGQGEHEQYF	TGTGCCAGTACCCCCGGACAGGGGGAACACGAGCAGTACTTC
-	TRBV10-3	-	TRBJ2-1	CAISGPRYNEQFF	TGTGCCATCAGTGGCCCGCGCTACAATGAGCAGTTCTTC
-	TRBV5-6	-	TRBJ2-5	CASSKGSGYLETQYF	TGTGCCAGCAGTAAAGGAAGCGGGTATTTGGAGACCCAGTACTTC
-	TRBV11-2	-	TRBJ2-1	CASSLVASGAYNEQFF	TGTGCCAGCAGCTTAGTGGCGTCAGGGGCCTACAATGAGCAGTTCTTC